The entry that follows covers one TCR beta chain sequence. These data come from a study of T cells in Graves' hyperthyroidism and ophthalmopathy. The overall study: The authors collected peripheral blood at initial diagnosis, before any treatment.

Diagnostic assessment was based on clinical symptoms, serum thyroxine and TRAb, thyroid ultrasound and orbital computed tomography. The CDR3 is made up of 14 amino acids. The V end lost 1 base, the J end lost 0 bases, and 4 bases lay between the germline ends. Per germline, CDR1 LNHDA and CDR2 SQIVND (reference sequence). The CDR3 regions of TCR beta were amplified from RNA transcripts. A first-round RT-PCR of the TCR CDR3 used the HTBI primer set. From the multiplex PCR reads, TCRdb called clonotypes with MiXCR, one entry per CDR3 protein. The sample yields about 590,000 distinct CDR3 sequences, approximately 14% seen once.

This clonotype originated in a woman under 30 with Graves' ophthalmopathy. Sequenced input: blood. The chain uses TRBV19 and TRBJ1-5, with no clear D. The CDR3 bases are TGTGCCAGTAGTATAGTTGGTAGCAATCAGCCCCAGCATTTT. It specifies CASSIVGSNQPQHF.